This record looks at one TCR beta chain sequence and its context. What it binds is unknown. This sample is drawn from a study of T cell responses to AZD1222 COVID-19 vaccine. As for the study in general: Second-dose timings of about 4 or about 12 weeks were pooled.

Looked up from germline, CDR1 is PRHDT and CDR2 is FYEKMQ (reference sequence). The V gene lost 0 bases and the J gene lost 6 bases, with 7 bases spanning the gap. The CDR3 loop spans 13 amino acids. General study points: Donors, mostly white British, included more females; clonal diversity was possibly underestimated. Mapped onto spike, vaccine-associated CD4 TCRs spanned it and were dominant at 160-218 and 743-854. With two AZD1222 doses given, Spike-specific TCR breadth and depth both rose.

Sequenced by immunoSEQ multiplex PCR; TCRdb stores in-frame clones only, minus some. This table holds roughly 130,000 clones, 90% to 95% found once. The chain is built from TRBV13 and TRBJ2-3, with D unresolved. The sequenced sample was peripheral blood, obtained on day 0 of AZD1222 vaccination. The clonotype originates from an adult in good health. This CDR3 reads CASSLGSWDTQYF. The DNA of the CDR3 is TGTGCCAGCAGCTTAGGCAGTTGGGATACGCAGTATTTT.